These 13 T cell receptor beta chains were all obtained from the same sample, sequenced in a study of OX40 agonist ivuxolimab in advanced cancers. Sequenced by immunoSEQ multiplex PCR; TCRdb stores in-frame clones only, minus some. The sample records approximately 56,000 clones, more than 75% being singletons. Sequencing used CD4+ or CD8+ T cells sorted from blood, obtained in a trial of the OX40 agonist ivuxolimab. These receptors were collected from an adult with an advanced solid tumor such as melanoma, head and neck, liver or kidney cancer.

V gene TRBV29-1 combines with J gene TRBJ2-1, with D uncertain. The CDR3 is 12 amino acids. CDR1 and CDR2 (germline): SQVTM, ANQGSEA. The V end lost 5 bases, the J end lost 2 bases, and 7 bases lay between the germline ends. Here the CDR3 reads CSVRGTYNEQFF. The DNA of the CDR3 is TGCAGCGTTCGCGGAACCTACAATGAGCAGTTCTTC.

This clone was picked up one time. The chain joins TRBV18 to TRBJ2-1; the D gene is possibly TRBD1 (5 bases). This CDR3 comprises 15 residues. V was pared by 5 bases and J by 2 bases, with 13 bases between. The germline CDR1 and CDR2 sequences are KGHSH and LQKENI. CDR3 DNA sequence: TGTGCCAGCTCAGCGGACAAAGGGCCCTACAATGAGCAGTTCTTC. The encoded protein is CASSADKGPYNEQFF.

This rearrangement joins TRBV19 to TRBJ1-5, with unresolved D. Germline-derived CDR1 and CDR2 are LNHDA and SQIVND (reference sequence). CDR3 size: 16 residues. The V and J ends lost 7 bases and 0 bases respectively, with 16 bases between them. CDR3 DNA: TGTGCCAGTAAGAAATCCCCCCCTTATAGCAATCAGCCCCAGCATTTT. Its protein product is CASKKSPPYSNQPQHF.

The CDR3 protein is CASNPGLAGGFYNEQFF. The CDR3 nucleotides read TGTGCCAGCAACCCGGGACTAGCGGGAGGGTTCTACAATGAGCAGTTCTTC. This chain uses TRBV2 with TRBJ2-1; the match to TRBD2 covers 16 bases. The germline gives CDR1 SNHLY, CDR2 FYNNEI. The CDR3 totals 17 residues. The J segment lost 3 bases and the V segment lost 7 bases, leaving 6 bases of the junction unmatched.

The sample holds a few counts of this clone. The chain couples TRBV20-1 to TRBJ1-1; no reliable D call. Germline values: CDR1 DFQATT, CDR2 SNEGSKA (reference sequence). Trimming left V 0 bases short and J 8 bases short, with 7 bases between. This CDR3 is built from 11 residues. The CDR3 sequence: CSARDQVEAFF. Written as DNA, the CDR3 is TGCAGTGCTAGAGATCAGGTGGAAGCTTTCTTT.

The J gene is TRBJ1-5, the V gene TRBV28; no definite D call. The CDR3 has 13 amino acids. Germline V gives CDR1 MDHEN, CDR2 SYDVKM. The V and J ends lost 3 bases and 0 bases respectively, with 3 bases between them. The DNA for the CDR3 is TGTGCCAGCAGTTTTTATAGCAATCAGCCCCAGCATTTT. It yields the protein CASSFYSNQPQHF. The full variable domain, with the rest looked up from reference TRBV28 and TRBJ1-5, is DVKVTQSSRYLVKRTGEKVFLECVQDMDHENMFWYRQDPGLGLRLIYFSYDVKMKEKGDIPEGYSVSREKKERFSLILESASTNQTSMYLCASSFYSNQPQHFGDGTRLSIL.

This sequence joins TRBV28 and TRBJ2-2; no clear D. This CDR3 has 12 amino acids. Germline V lookup: CDR1 MDHEN, CDR2 SYDVKM. V lost 7 bases, J lost 0 bases, and 3 bases lay in between. The DNA of the CDR3 is TGTGCCAGCAAAACGAACACCGGGGAGCTGTTTTTT. This codes for CASKTNTGELFF.

V is TRBV6-5 and J is TRBJ1-1, with 7 bases that match TRBD1. This CDR3 region has 14 residues. The germline V gene encodes CDR1 MNHEY and CDR2 SVGAGI. V gave up 6 bases and J gave up 0 bases; unmatched junction bases: 4. Here the CDR3 reads CASSTGQLNTEAFF. CDR3 nucleotide sequence: TGTGCCAGCAGCACGGGACAGCTGAACACTGAAGCTTTCTTT.

This chain uses TRBV11-2 with TRBJ1-1; D uncertain. The CDR3 has 14 amino acids. Germline-derived CDR1 and CDR2 are SGHAT and FQNNGV. The V end lost 5 bases, the J end lost 6 bases, and 16 bases lay between the germline ends. CDR3 sequence: CASSPRSLDPEAFF. DNA for the CDR3: TGTGCCAGCAGCCCTCGATCGTTGGATCCTGAAGCTTTCTTT.

This clone was seen a few times. The rearrangement links TRBV14 to TRBJ2-3; the D gene is possibly TRBD2 (6 bases). The length of the CDR3 is 16 residues. Looked up from germline, CDR1 is SGHDN and CDR2 is FVKESK. The V end was cut by 2 bases, the J end by 0 bases, with 12 bases between. The CDR3 DNA reads TGTGCCAGCAGCCAACTGGGACTGCCTAGCACAGATACGCAGTATTTT. This translates into CASSQLGLPSTDTQYF.

To note about this clone: Germline and junction disagree at one end, which may indicate a read error. The chain carries TRBV19 and TRBJ1-5; 7 bases agree with TRBD1. Germline V gene sequence: CDR1 LNHDA, CDR2 SQIVND (reference sequence). This CDR3 contains 14 residues. DNA for the CDR3: TGTGCCAGTAGGCCACAGGGGAGCAGTCAGCCCCAGCATTTT. This sequence encodes CASRPQGSSQPQHF.

The chain recombines TRBV6-5 with TRBJ2-7, with 7 bases that match TRBD1. J lost 4 bases, V lost 5 bases, and 8 bases had no gene match. The CDR3 length is 14 residues. Germline CDR1 MNHEY, CDR2 SVGAGI. CDR3 DNA sequence: TGTGCCAGCAGTCCCCGACAGGGATTGTACGAGCAGTACGTC. This translates into CASSPRQGLYEQYV.

The CDR3, as DNA: TGTGCCAGCAGCTTGTGGCAGGCAGACCTCTATGGCTACACCTTC. It is translated as CASSLWQADLYGYTF. The V call is TRBV5-6, the J call TRBJ1-2, with D uncertain. This CDR3 region has 15 residues. The V gene lost 1 base and the J gene lost 4 bases, with 14 bases spanning the gap. Germline V gene lookup returns CDR1 SGHDT and CDR2 YYEEEE. Complete variable domain (other parts from reference TRBV5-6 and TRBJ1-2): DAGVTQSPTHLIKTRGQQVTLRCSPKSGHDTVSWYQQALGQGPQFIFQYYEEEERQRGNFPDRFSGHQFPNYSSELNVNALLLGDSALYLCASSLWQADLYGYTFGSGTRLTVV.